The rows below give T cell receptor beta chains drawn from one sample of a study of cytomegalovirus exposure and HLA in healthy donors. Clones were sequenced by immunoSEQ multiplex PCR, and TCRdb holds only the in-frame ones, with some missing. The table has about 160,000 clones, around 77% seen once; the top ten hold approximately 1%. The sample was PBMCs. All receptors derive from a woman in her thirties or forties in good health and CMV-seronegative. Both conserved end residues are part of each CDR3. A row's size may be missing; if present it is once, few, many or a size class.

j_gene	v_gene	abundance	CDR3aa
TRBJ2-7	TRBV4-2	NA	CASSQGTRDEQYF
TRBJ1-1	TRBV9	NA	CASSVYRGRMNTEAFF
TRBJ2-1	TRBV27	NA	CASSLKSEGLYNEQFF
TRBJ2-6	TRBV10-3	NA	CAIGGTGTSGANVLTF
TRBJ2-7	TRBV14	NA	CASSPYPSGATYEQYF
TRBJ1-2	TRBV6-6	NA	CASSYSMGGGYGYTF
TRBJ2-7	TRBV5-5	once	CASSLETSGTYEQYF
TRBJ2-3	TRBV25-1	NA	CASSESGGGRDTDTQYF
TRBJ1-6	TRBV30	NA	CAWKDRGNSPLHF
TRBJ1-6	TRBV5-1	NA	CASSDKSSYNSPLHF
TRBJ2-1	TRBV7-6	NA	CASSTGLAGADEQFF
TRBJ2-1	TRBV5-1	NA	CASSLVGGGFSYNEQFF
TRBJ1-4	TRBV19	few	CASSLSGTGVEKLFF
TRBJ2-1	TRBV7-2	once	CASSLAPGSSYNEQFF
TRBJ1-1	TRBV6-5	NA	CASGAPGQGRTEAFF
TRBJ1-5	TRBV19	NA	CASRSGGGGNQPQHF
TRBJ1-5	TRBV19	few	CASSTPLQGGPYSNQPQHF
TRBJ1-2	TRBV7-9	NA	CASSSRMDRPNYGYTF
TRBJ2-5	TRBV10-3	NA	CAISPGSGRKGGETQYF
TRBJ1-2	TRBV2	few	CASRGTDPYGYTF
TRBJ2-7	TRBV29-1	few	CSVTDRVHEQYF
TRBJ2-6	TRBV15	once	CATSRKSDSSGANVLTF
TRBJ2-1	TRBV5-1	once	CASSSTSGLAGDRGEQFF
TRBJ2-4	TRBV27	once	CASSLKGLAEPVAKNIQYF